These 19 T cell receptor beta chains share one sample of origin, sequenced in a study of cytomegalovirus exposure and HLA in healthy donors. PCR used 60 Vbeta primers and 13 Jbeta primers. This table comes from immunoSEQ multiplex PCR, and its TCRdb copy is limited to in-frame clones, with some not included. The data contain 30,000 to 40,000 clones, 86% of them singletons. Specimen: PBMCs. These receptors were taken from a woman in her 40s in good health and CMV-seropositive.

The chain couples TRBV10-3 to TRBJ2-2, with D perhaps matching TRBD1 (5 bases). The CDR3 is 14 residues long. Trimming took 6 bases from V and 1 from J, leaving 9 bases between them. Germline loops: CDR1 ENHRY, CDR2 SYGVKD. As DNA, the CDR3 is TGTGCCATCAGCCTACAGGAGAACACCGGGGAGCTGTTTTTT. Its protein is CAISLQENTGELFF.

The chain couples TRBV7-8 to TRBJ2-5, with TRBD2 as a possible D gene (5 bases). CDR3 length: 14 amino acids. Germline CDR1 is SGHVS and CDR2 is FQNEAQ. V gave up 3 bases and J gave up 5 bases, with 13 bases separating them. This CDR3 reads CASSFQGRGETQYF. CDR3 sequence (DNA): TGTGCCAGCAGCTTTCAAGGGCGCGGGGAGACCCAGTACTTC.

The chain couples TRBV2 to TRBJ2-2; 9 nucleotides agree with TRBD1. There are 17 residues in the CDR3. Germline V gene sequence: CDR1 SNHLY, CDR2 FYNNEI. V was clipped by 5 bases and J by 5 bases; unmatched bases: 12. The CDR3: CASSHNRDRVETGELFF. In DNA, the CDR3 is TGTGCCAGCAGTCACAACCGGGACAGGGTGGAAACCGGGGAGCTGTTTTTT.

The chain links TRBV6-5 to TRBJ1-1, with a possible D match to TRBD1 (6 bases). Germline values: CDR1 MNHEY, CDR2 SVGAGI. The CDR3 extends over 14 amino acids. V dropped 4 bases and J dropped 5 bases, with 14 bases sitting between them. The chain's CDR3 is CASSLQGWGTEAFF. DNA for the CDR3: TGTGCCAGCAGTTTACAGGGATGGGGAACTGAAGCTTTCTTT.

This clone was detected a few times. The chain carries TRBV5-5 and TRBJ2-3; TRBD2 aligns across 8 bases. Germline V gene lookup returns CDR1 SGHKS and CDR2 YYEKEE (reference sequence). This CDR3 is 17 amino acids long. V lost 0 bases to trimming and J lost 4 bases; unmatched junction nucleotides: 10. The CDR3 here is CASSLVLAGVASDTQYF. The CDR3 DNA follows: TGTGCCAGCAGCTTGGTCCTAGCGGGTGTAGCGTCAGATACGCAGTATTTT.

The V gene is TRBV25-1, the J gene TRBJ1-4; D call uncertain. Germline lookup yields CDR1 MGHDK and CDR2 SYGVNS. Deletions cut 0 bases from V and 0 bases from J, with 14 bases between. This CDR3 spans 18 amino acids. The CDR3 DNA reads as TGTGCCAGCAGTGAATATACGTCATCGGGTACAACTAATGAAAAACTGTTTTTT. This translates into CASSEYTSSGTTNEKLFF.

The gene calls are TRBV19 and TRBJ2-3; 11 bases fit TRBD2. This CDR3 comprises 14 residues. Germline CDR1 and CDR2: LNHDA and SQIVND (reference sequence). The CDR3, as DNA: TGTGTCAGCAGTAGCGGGGGGGCCGAAAATACGCAGTATTTT. This sequence encodes CVSSSGGAENTQYF.

The chain recombines TRBV6-6 with TRBJ1-5; D remains unclear. The CDR3 is 16 amino acids. Trimming cost V 0 bases and J 2 bases, with 11 bases left between them. Germline CDR1 reads MNHNY; CDR2 reads SVGAGI (reference sequence). CDR3 sequence: CASSYSTGSGNQPQHF. The CDR3 coding sequence is TGTGCCAGCAGTTACTCGACGGGGTCCGGCAATCAGCCCCAGCATTTT.

J is TRBJ2-6 and V is TRBV18; the D gene is possibly TRBD1 (6 bases). Germline V gives CDR1 KGHSH, CDR2 LQKENI. V was shortened by 3 bases and J by 0 bases, with 12 bases between the two germline ends. The CDR3 covers 17 residues. CDR3 residues: CASSPQDSNSGANVLTF. In DNA, the CDR3 is TGTGCCAGCTCACCTCAGGACAGTAACTCTGGGGCCAACGTCCTGACTTTC.

V and J are TRBV6-6 and TRBJ1-1, with D possibly matching TRBD1 (6 bases). CDR1 and CDR2 (germline): MNHNY, SVGAGI (reference sequence). V dropped 6 bases and J dropped 1 base, with 12 bases sitting between them. The CDR3 has 14 residues. As DNA, the CDR3 is TGTGCCAGCAGCCCAGGACAGACGAACACTGAAGCTTTCTTT. The encoded protein is CASSPGQTNTEAFF.

The rearrangement joins TRBV10-3 to TRBJ1-1; D is uncertain. This CDR3 is 13 amino acids long. V lost 6 bases and J lost 0, with 8 bases in between. Germline-derived CDR1 and CDR2 are ENHRY and SYGVKD. The DNA of the CDR3 is TGTGCCATCAGGGCGGGAATGAACACTGAAGCTTTCTTT. It yields the protein CAIRAGMNTEAFF.

The J gene is TRBJ1-1, the V gene TRBV6-1; D remains unclear. The ends were cut back, 8 bases at V and 11 bases at J, with 24 bases in the middle. In germline, CDR1 is MNHNS, CDR2 SASEGT. The CDR3 loop spans 14 amino acids. Here the CDR3 DNA reads TGTGCCAGCGCATCATCCGACGAGGCACCGGAGGCTTTCTTT. Translated: CASASSDEAPEAFF.

This chain uses TRBV6-6 with TRBJ1-1; 8 positions agree with TRBD1. The J segment lost 4 bases and the V segment lost 10 bases, leaving 5 bases of the junction unmatched. Germline values: CDR1 MNHNY, CDR2 SVGAGI (reference sequence). The CDR3 extends over 12 amino acids. The CDR3 is CATTTGGTEAFF. Here the CDR3 DNA reads TGTGCCACCACCACAGGGGGCACTGAAGCTTTCTTT.

The rearrangement uses TRBV27 and TRBJ2-5; D unresolved. The J call is doubtful: the DNA matches TRBJ2-7 better. Germline V gene sequence: CDR1 MNHEY, CDR2 SMNVEV (reference sequence). This CDR3 spans 14 amino acids. The CDR3 reads CASSLLADSYEQYF. As DNA, the CDR3 is TGTGCCAGCAGTTTATTAGCAGATTCCTACGAGCAGTACTTC.

The chain combines TRBV28 with TRBJ1-5; D is perhaps TRBD1 (6 bases). Trimming took 0 bases from V and 6 from J, leaving 9 bases between them. The CDR3 spans 14 residues. Germline-derived CDR1 and CDR2 are MDHEN and SYDVKM. The CDR3 bases are TGTGCCAGCAGTTTATGGGGGGCGCGTCAGCCCCAGCATTTT. Protein product: CASSLWGARQPQHF.

This chain uses TRBV5-4 with TRBJ2-7, with TRBD2 as a possible D gene (5 bases). Germline values: CDR1 SGHNT, CDR2 YYREEE (reference sequence). The ends were cut back, 5 bases at V and 3 bases at J, with 18 bases in the middle. The CDR3 covers 15 residues. The CDR3 sequence is CASSPPGAGGYEQYF. The CDR3 nucleotides are TGTGCCAGCAGTCCTCCAGGCGCAGGAGGCTACGAGCAGTACTTC.

The V gene is TRBV18, the J gene TRBJ1-2; 7 bases line up with TRBD1. With 6 bases clipped from V and 8 bases from J, the junction kept 6 bases outside the gene matches. Germline V CDR1 and CDR2: KGHSH, LQKENI. The CDR3 extends over 12 amino acids. The DNA of the CDR3 is TGTGCCAGCTCGTCACAGGACAGGGGCTACACCTTC. This codes for CASSSQDRGYTF.

This chain links TRBV5-1 with TRBJ2-3; D is unclear. The CDR3 runs 14 residues. Trimming pared 4 bases from V and 4 bases from J, leaving 13 bases between. CDR1 SGHRS and CDR2 YFSETQ come from the germline V gene. CDR3 coding DNA: TGCGCCAGCAGCCCCGGAGAGCCGGCAGATACGCAGTATTTT. It yields the protein CASSPGEPADTQYF.

This chain uses TRBV5-1 with TRBJ2-5, with D maybe TRBD1 (6 bases). V dropped 0 bases and J dropped 5 bases, with 11 bases sitting between them. Looked up from germline, CDR1 is SGHRS and CDR2 is YFSETQ. The CDR3 spans 14 residues. CDR3 sequence reads: CASSLVSGAETQYF. Here the CDR3 DNA reads TGCGCCAGCAGCTTGGTTTCAGGGGCTGAGACCCAGTACTTC.